Listed here is a single T cell receptor (beta chain). Its target is not known. The conserved closing phenylalanine or tryptophan is absent in this CDR3, likely reflecting a read error. This CDR3 region has 17 residues. Germline CDR1 reads SGHTA; CDR2 reads FQGNSA. Germline trimming cut 2 bases from V and 3 bases from J; bases unmatched to any gene: 10. The data were taken from a study of T cell repertoires in cytomegalovirus infection. TCRdb ran MiXCR on the reads and lists one entry per CDR3 protein. The data contain around 550,000 distinct CDR3 sequences, roughly 29% of them singletons. Study-wide findings and caveats: Summed frequency of public TCR beta families distinguished CMV carriers with the relevant HLA. There were HLA-C-restricted CMV-specific TCR beta clonotypes dominating the ex vivo response.

The receptor was isolated from a human donor in good health (CMV status not recorded). Some clones in this sample may be carry-over from other donors' samples. Sequencing input: PBMCs. This rearrangement joins TRBV7-2 to TRBJ1-5; 7 bases align to TRBD1. The CDR3 spells CASSLMGGQLPNQPQHY. The CDR3 coding sequence is TGTGCCAGCAGCTTAATGGGGGGACAGCTGCCCAATCAGCCCCAGCATTAT.